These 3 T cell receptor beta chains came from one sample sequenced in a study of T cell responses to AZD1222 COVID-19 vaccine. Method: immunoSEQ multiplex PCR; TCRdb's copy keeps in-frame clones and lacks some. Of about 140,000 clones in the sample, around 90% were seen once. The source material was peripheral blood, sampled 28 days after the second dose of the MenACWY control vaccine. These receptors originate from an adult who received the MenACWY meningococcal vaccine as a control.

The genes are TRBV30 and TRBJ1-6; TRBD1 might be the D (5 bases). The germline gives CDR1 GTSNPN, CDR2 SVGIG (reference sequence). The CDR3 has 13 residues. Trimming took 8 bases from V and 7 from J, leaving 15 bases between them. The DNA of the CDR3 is TGTGCCCAAGGAGGACGGGACAATTCACCCCTCCACTTT. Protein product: CAQGGRDNSPLHF.

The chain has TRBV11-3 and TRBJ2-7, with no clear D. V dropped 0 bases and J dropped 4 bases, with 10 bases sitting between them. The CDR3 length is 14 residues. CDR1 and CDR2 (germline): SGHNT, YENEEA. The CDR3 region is CASSLDLLGYEQYF. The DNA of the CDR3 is TGTGCCAGCAGCTTAGATCTGCTGGGGTACGAGCAGTACTTC.

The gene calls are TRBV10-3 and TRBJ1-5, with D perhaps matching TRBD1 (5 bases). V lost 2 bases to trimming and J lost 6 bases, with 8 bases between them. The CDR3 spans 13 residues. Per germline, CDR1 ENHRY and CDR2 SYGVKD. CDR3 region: CAISEEGTQPQHF. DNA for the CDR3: TGTGCCATCAGTGAGGAGGGGACTCAGCCCCAGCATTTT.